One sample yielded the 29 T cell receptor beta chains listed below, sequenced in a study of cytomegalovirus exposure and HLA in healthy donors (dated by TCRdb to the late 2010s). The library was made by the immunoSEQ multiplex PCR assay. A mixture of 60 forward primers for TCR Vbeta segments and 13 reverse primers for TCR Jbeta segments was used in the multiplex PCR. The table was pulled from immuneACCESS by TCRdb, which kept in-frame rearrangements only. Such tables lose some clones; where checked, under half of the loss comes from unresolved V genes, and the rest has no known cause. The table for this sample lists 150,000 to 200,000 clones; 75% to 90% of them were counted only once. The top ten clonotypes cover about 2.1% of the sample. The specimen sequenced was PBMCs. These receptor sequences come from a woman between 18 and 29 years old in good health and CMV-seronegative.

This clone was picked up one time. This chain uses TRBV25-1 with TRBJ1-6, with unresolved D. V lost 2 bases and J 7 bases, leaving 9 bases between the germline ends. Germline values: CDR1 MGHDK, CDR2 SYGVNS. The CDR3 is 14 amino acids. The CDR3 here is CASSEVNRNSPLHF. The CDR3 bases are TGTGCCAGCAGTGAAGTTAACCGGAATTCACCCCTCCACTTT.

This clone was seen more than once but under ten times. The chain recombines TRBV6-1 with TRBJ1-4, with 7 bases identical to TRBD1. The CDR3 totals 15 residues. Trimming at V came to 5 bases and at J to 4 bases, leaving 7 bases not matched to a gene. Germline lookup yields CDR1 MNHNS and CDR2 SASEGT. CDR3 residues: CASSHRTGDNEKLFF. The DNA of the CDR3 is TGTGCCAGCAGTCACCGGACAGGCGATAATGAAAAACTGTTTTTT.

The V gene is TRBV9, the J gene TRBJ1-4; TRBD1 matches at 9 bases. Unmatched junction bases numbered 7, after V lost 0 bases and J lost 7 bases. CDR3 length: 16 amino acids. CDR1 SGDLS and CDR2 YYNGEE come from the germline V gene. CDR3 region: CASSVALGQGREKLFF. CDR3 nucleotides: TGTGCCAGCAGCGTAGCTCTGGGACAGGGACGTGAAAAACTGTTTTTT.

The rearrangement links TRBV7-8 to TRBJ2-1; possible D gene TRBD2, 7 bases. Germline CDR1 is SGHVS and CDR2 is FQNEAQ. CDR3 length: 12 residues. The V and J ends lost 5 bases and 13 bases respectively, with 15 bases between them. In DNA, the CDR3 is TGTGCCAGCAGCCGAGGGGGGGCGGCTCAGTTCTTC. Amino acids: CASSRGGAAQFF.

This chain connects TRBV4-2 to TRBJ2-2; 11 bases line up with TRBD1. The CDR3 extends over 15 amino acids. After removal of 4 bases from V and 5 bases from J, the junction contained 3 bases not matched to a gene. The germline V gene encodes CDR1 LGHNA and CDR2 YNFKEQ. The CDR3 DNA is TGTGCCAGCAGCCCTGGACAGGGGGCAACCGGGGAGCTGTTTTTT. Translated: CASSPGQGATGELFF.

The chain combines TRBV28 with TRBJ2-7, with unresolved D. This CDR3 has 15 amino acids. CDR1 MDHEN and CDR2 SYDVKM come from the germline V gene. V lost 3 bases, J lost 3 bases, and 15 bases lay in between. The CDR3 sequence is CASSFPQIFHYEQYF. CDR3 bases: TGTGCCAGCAGTTTCCCACAGATATTTCACTACGAGCAGTACTTC. Full variable domain (missing parts from reference TRBV28 and TRBJ2-7): DVKVTQSSRYLVKRTGEKVFLECVQDMDHENMFWYRQDPGLGLRLIYFSYDVKMKEKGDIPEGYSVSREKKERFSLILESASTNQTSMYLCASSFPQIFHYEQYFGPGTRLTVT.

The chain links TRBV7-8 to TRBJ2-1; D gene ambiguous. This CDR3 is 14 amino acids long. V shed 0 bases and J shed 9 bases, with 12 bases lying between them. Germline-derived CDR1 and CDR2 are SGHVS and FQNEAQ. The CDR3 nucleotides read TGTGCCAGCAGCTTAGCTTCTGCAGTTGTTGAGCAGTTCTTC. Its protein is CASSLASAVVEQFF.

The V and J genes are TRBV27 and TRBJ1-6; 7 bases agree with TRBD1. Germline CDR1 and CDR2: MNHEY and SMNVEV (reference sequence). J gave up 9 bases and V 6 bases, and 5 bases lay outside the gene matches. The CDR3 covers 13 residues. The chain's CDR3 is CASSDREPSPLHF. The CDR3 nucleotides are TGTGCCAGCAGCGACAGGGAACCTTCACCCCTCCACTTT.

The rearrangement uses TRBV18 and TRBJ2-1; perhaps TRBD2 as D (5 bases). There are 14 residues in the CDR3. Per germline, CDR1 KGHSH and CDR2 LQKENI. V lost 3 bases and J 8 bases, leaving 14 bases between the germline ends. CDR3 sequence: CASSPLEAAYEQFF. The DNA of the CDR3 is TGTGCCAGCTCACCTCTCGAAGCGGCGTATGAGCAGTTCTTC.

CDR3 in DNA: TGCAGCGTCCCCGCGGGAGGGGGTTGGGGCTACACCTTC. It is translated as CSVPAGGGWGYTF. V and J are TRBV29-1 and TRBJ1-2, with D possibly matching TRBD1 (6 bases). Trimming stripped 6 bases from V and 8 bases from J, with 19 bases between. The CDR3 is made up of 13 amino acids. In germline, CDR1 is SQVTM, CDR2 ANQGSEA.

This chain joins TRBV19 and TRBJ2-5; 9 bases map to TRBD2. Germline-derived CDR1 and CDR2 are LNHDA and SQIVND (reference sequence). V lost 3 bases, J lost 4 bases, and 6 bases stayed unmatched. The CDR3 sequence is 15 residues long. DNA of the CDR3: TGTGCCAGTAGTATGGAGCGGGGGGCCCTAGAGACCCAGTACTTC. It is translated as CASSMERGALETQYF.

The chain has TRBV28 and TRBJ2-7; TRBD1 agrees at 7 bases. The CDR3 covers 14 residues. V lost 3 bases and J lost 4; bases outside the gene matches: 6. Germline loops: CDR1 MDHEN, CDR2 SYDVKM. The CDR3 coding sequence is TGTGCCAGCAGTTTTGGGGACAGTACTTACGAGCAGTACTTC. Residues: CASSFGDSTYEQYF. The entire variable domain, with the rest obtained from reference TRBV28 and TRBJ2-7, is as follows: DVKVTQSSRYLVKRTGEKVFLECVQDMDHENMFWYRQDPGLGLRLIYFSYDVKMKEKGDIPEGYSVSREKKERFSLILESASTNQTSMYLCASSFGDSTYEQYFGPGTRLTVT.

The chain links TRBV28 to TRBJ1-3; D possibly corresponds to TRBD1 (5 bases). The CDR3 is 14 amino acids. The V end lost 6 bases, the J end lost 7 bases, and 16 bases lay between the germline ends. CDR1 is MDHEN and CDR2 is SYDVKM in the germline V gene. CDR3 nucleotides: TGTGCCAGCAGAACCCCCGGGCGGGGGAACACCATATATTTT. Its translation is CASRTPGRGNTIYF.

V usage is TRBV28 and J usage is TRBJ1-4, with 7 nucleotides matching TRBD1. Trimming removed 3 bases from V and 0 bases from J; junction bases left unmatched: 7. The CDR3 loop spans 17 amino acids. Germline V CDR1 and CDR2: MDHEN, SYDVKM. Here the CDR3 reads CASSFLAGGATNEKLFF. The DNA of the CDR3 is TGTGCCAGCAGTTTTCTCGCAGGGGGTGCAACTAATGAAAAACTGTTTTTT. The full variable domain, its missing parts supplied by reference TRBV28 and TRBJ1-4, is DVKVTQSSRYLVKRTGEKVFLECVQDMDHENMFWYRQDPGLGLRLIYFSYDVKMKEKGDIPEGYSVSREKKERFSLILESASTNQTSMYLCASSFLAGGATNEKLFFGSGTQLSVL.

The gene calls are TRBV11-2 and TRBJ1-1; no definite D call. CDR1 SGHAT and CDR2 FQNNGV come from the germline V gene. CDR3 length equals 14 residues. Trimming removed 5 bases at V and 3 bases at J, with 13 bases between. Here the CDR3 DNA reads TGTGCCAGCAGCCGGTTGTCCCCGGACACTGAAGCTTTCTTT. This sequence encodes CASSRLSPDTEAFF.

In this sample, this clone turned up a few times. The gene calls are TRBV28 and TRBJ2-3, with D perhaps TRBD2 (6 bases). Trimming removed 6 bases from V and 4 bases from J, with 23 bases in between. Germline CDR1 is MDHEN and CDR2 is SYDVKM. This CDR3 is 17 amino acids long. This CDR3 is CASSYLLGRGMSDTQYF. As DNA, the CDR3 is TGTGCCAGCAGCTACTTGCTAGGGCGGGGCATGTCAGATACGCAGTATTTT.

This rearrangement joins TRBV28 to TRBJ1-2; the match to TRBD1 covers 8 bases. The CDR3 is 12 amino acids. With V trimmed by 8 bases and J by 2 bases, 1 base remained unmatched. Per germline, CDR1 MDHEN and CDR2 SYDVKM. CDR3 DNA: TGTGCCAGCGGACAGGGCAACTATGGCTACACCTTC. Amino acid sequence: CASGQGNYGYTF.

The J gene is TRBJ2-7, the V gene TRBV6-5; 7 positions agree with TRBD2. The germline CDR1 and CDR2 sequences are MNHEY and SVGAGI. The CDR3 runs to 15 residues. Trimming removed 4 bases from V and 6 bases from J; junction bases left unmatched: 12. The CDR3 nucleotides are TGTGCCAGCAGTTCCGAGCGGGATAGTGCCCTCGAGCAGTACTTC. As protein: CASSSERDSALEQYF.

The rearrangement links TRBV27 to TRBJ1-5, with TRBD1 matching over 7 bases. This CDR3 is built from 14 residues. Germline loops: CDR1 MNHEY, CDR2 SMNVEV (reference sequence). The V gene end was trimmed by 3 bases and the J gene end by 5 bases; junction bases not matched to a gene: 4. The CDR3 loop reads CASSFYRGHQPQHF. In DNA, the CDR3 is TGTGCCAGCAGTTTCTACAGGGGACATCAGCCCCAGCATTTT.

J is TRBJ1-4 and V is TRBV27, with 9 bases lining up with TRBD1. The CDR3 extends over 14 amino acids. The germline CDR1 and CDR2 sequences are MNHEY and SMNVEV (reference sequence). J gave up 6 bases and V 6 bases, and 5 bases lay outside the gene matches. CDR3 sequence: CASSYTGGDEKLFF. In nucleotides, the CDR3 is TGTGCCAGCAGCTACACAGGGGGCGATGAAAAACTGTTTTTT.

The sample holds a few counts of this clone. The chain has TRBV5-3 and TRBJ1-2, with TRBD1 matching over 7 bases. TRBV5-3 is designated an ORF whose function remains uncertain. The ends lost 0 bases at V and 8 bases at J; junction bases unmatched: 4. This CDR3 is built from 13 residues. The CDR3 region has the DNA TGTGCCAGAAGCTTGGAGAAGACAGGGGGCTACACCTTC. It is translated as CARSLEKTGGYTF.

J is TRBJ2-2 and V is TRBV18, with TRBD1 matching 7 bases. V lost 6 bases and J lost 2; bases outside the gene matches: 6. Looked up from germline, CDR1 is KGHSH and CDR2 is LQKENI. The CDR3 has 15 residues. The CDR3 loop reads CASSTAGGNTGELFF. Written as DNA, the CDR3 is TGTGCCAGCTCTACGGCAGGGGGTAACACCGGGGAGCTGTTTTTT.

This chain links TRBV20-1 with TRBJ1-2; D gene unclear. Germline values: CDR1 DFQATT, CDR2 SNEGSKA (reference sequence). Trimming pared 2 bases from V and 6 bases from J, leaving 7 bases between. CDR3 length: 11 residues. This chain's CDR3 is CSARSGDGYTF. Here the CDR3 DNA reads TGCAGTGCTAGAAGCGGGGATGGCTACACCTTC.

The sample holds one count of this clone. The V call is TRBV6-5, the J call TRBJ2-2; D gene ambiguous. CDR3 size: 13 residues. Germline values: CDR1 MNHEY, CDR2 SVGAGI. V lost 1 base and J 6 bases, leaving 6 bases between the germline ends. The CDR3: CASSYLRSGELFF. The CDR3 bases are TGTGCCAGCAGTTACTTGAGATCCGGGGAGCTGTTTTTT.

The rearrangement uses TRBV19 and TRBJ2-2; D is undetermined. The V gene lost 6 bases and the J gene lost 2 bases, with 7 bases spanning the gap. The CDR3 loop spans 13 amino acids. Per germline, CDR1 LNHDA and CDR2 SQIVND (reference sequence). In DNA, the CDR3 is TGTGCCAGTAGCCGAACTAACACCGGGGAGCTGTTTTTT. Its translation: CASSRTNTGELFF. The full variable domain, rest sourced from reference TRBV19 and TRBJ2-2, is DGGITQSPKYLFRKEGQNVTLSCEQNLNHDAMYWYRQDPGQGLRLIYYSQIVNDFQKGDIAEGYSVSREKKESFPLTVTSAQKNPTAFYLCASSRTNTGELFFGEGSRLTVL.

The gene calls are TRBV18 and TRBJ1-6, with a possible D match to TRBD1 (6 bases). Germline V lookup: CDR1 KGHSH, CDR2 LQKENI. V was cut by 3 bases and J by 4 bases, with 16 bases left in between. The length of the CDR3 is 17 residues. CDR3 protein: CASSPISGEGYNSPLHF. The CDR3 DNA reads TGTGCCAGCTCACCGATTTCAGGGGAGGGGTATAATTCACCCCTCCACTTT.

The gene calls are TRBV9 and TRBJ2-1, with TRBD2 identical over 15 bases. The CDR3 runs to 22 residues. After removal of 0 bases from V and 0 bases from J, the junction contained 13 bases not matched to a gene. Germline V CDR1 and CDR2: SGDLS, YYNGEE. CDR3 sequence reads: CASSVATRTSGGVLSSYNEQFF. The CDR3 nucleotides read TGTGCCAGCAGCGTAGCTACTCGGACTAGCGGGGGGGTCCTGAGCTCCTACAATGAGCAGTTCTTC.

A word on this clone: Other DNA sequences within the sample encode an identical CDR3. The gene calls are TRBV6-6 and TRBJ2-2; 11 bases fit TRBD2. CDR1 is MNHNY, CDR2 SVGAGI, per germline (reference sequence). Germline trimming cut 6 bases from V and 5 bases from J; bases unmatched to any gene: 5. CDR3 length: 15 amino acids. The CDR3 loop is CASRRLAGFTGELFF. The CDR3 nucleotides are TGTGCCAGCAGACGACTAGCGGGATTTACCGGGGAGCTGTTTTTT.

The rearrangement uses TRBV5-4 and TRBJ2-7; TRBD1 aligns across 9 bases. V shed 4 bases and J 6 bases; nucleotides not matched to a gene: 5. The CDR3 sequence is 13 residues long. CDR1 and CDR2 from the germline V gene are SGHNT and YYREEE (reference sequence). The CDR3 region is CASSGGQGSEQYF. CDR3 bases: TGTGCCAGCAGCGGTGGACAGGGGAGCGAGCAGTACTTC.